This passage covers 13 T cell receptor beta chains from one sample sequenced in a study of radiotherapy plus CTLA-4 blockade in lung cancer. Clones were read by immunoSEQ multiplex PCR, and TCRdb kept only the in-frame ones, dropping some. The sample consists of 53,000 or so clones, about 72% of them appearing once. Material: peripheral blood, obtained from a patient treated with radiotherapy plus ipilimumab. All receptors come from a human donor with non-small cell lung cancer who had stable disease on radiotherapy plus ipilimumab.

The rearrangement uses TRBV13 and TRBJ2-1, with 9 bases aligning to TRBD1. This CDR3 has 15 amino acids. Germline values: CDR1 PRHDT, CDR2 FYEKMQ (reference sequence). V shed 5 bases and J 2 bases; nucleotides not matched to a gene: 4. CDR3 nucleotides: TGTGCCAGCAGCCGTACAGGGGGCCCCTACAATGAGCAGTTCTTC. Encoded protein: CASSRTGGPYNEQFF. Full variable domain (missing parts from reference TRBV13 and TRBJ2-1): AAGVIQSPRHLIKEKRETATLKCYPIPRHDTVYWYQQGPGQDPQFLISFYEKMQSDKGSIPDRFSAQQFSDYHSELNMSSLELGDSALYFCASSRTGGPYNEQFFGPGTRLTVL.

The rearrangement joins TRBV18 to TRBJ1-5; D gene ambiguous. Germline CDR1 KGHSH, CDR2 LQKENI. The CDR3 totals 14 residues. With 2 bases removed from V and 1 base from J, the gap between germline ends came to 6 bases. The DNA for the CDR3 is TGTGCCAGCTCACCAAGATCCAGCAATCAGCCCCAGCATTTT. It translates to CASSPRSSNQPQHF. Full variable domain (rest looked up from reference TRBV18 and TRBJ1-5): NAGVMQNPRHLVRRRGQEARLRCSPMKGHSHVYWYRQLPEEGLKFMVYLQKENIIDESGMPKERFSAEFPKEGPSILRIQQVVRGDSAAYFCASSPRSSNQPQHFGDGTRLSIL.

The chain recombines TRBV9 with TRBJ1-2, with D possibly matching TRBD1 (6 bases). Trimming left V 0 bases short and J 7 bases short, with 19 bases between. This CDR3 region has 16 residues. The germline gives CDR1 SGDLS, CDR2 YYNGEE. CDR3 bases: TGTGCCAGCAGCGTAGCGACAGGAAACCCCCCGGGTGGCTACACCTTC. It specifies CASSVATGNPPGGYTF.

The chain joins TRBV10-3 to TRBJ1-2, with D unresolved. There are 15 residues in the CDR3. V was shortened by 2 bases and J by 4 bases, with 14 bases between the two germline ends. Germline V lookup: CDR1 ENHRY, CDR2 SYGVKD. The CDR3 DNA is TGTGCCATCAGTGAGCCGAGTACGCCAGGCTATGGCTACACCTTC. This gives the protein CAISEPSTPGYGYTF.

The chain carries TRBV5-4 and TRBJ2-2, with 7 bases fitting TRBD2. The length of the CDR3 is 17 residues. Germline V lookup: CDR1 SGHNT, CDR2 YYREEE (reference sequence). V dropped 0 bases and J dropped 7; count of bases not matched to a gene: 12. The chain's CDR3 is CASSLANFGLVSGELFF. CDR3 DNA sequence: TGTGCCAGCAGCTTGGCCAATTTCGGACTAGTCAGCGGGGAGCTGTTTTTT. Complete variable domain (other parts from reference TRBV5-4 and TRBJ2-2): ETGVTQSPTHLIKTRGQQVTLRCSSQSGHNTVSWYQQALGQGPQFIFQYYREEENGRGNFPPRFSGLQFPNYSSELNVNALELDDSALYLCASSLANFGLVSGELFFGEGSRLTVL.

This clone appeared a single time. J is TRBJ1-4 and V is TRBV5-4; D remains ambiguous. Trimming left V 3 bases short and J 8 bases short, with 17 bases between. Germline values: CDR1 SGHNT, CDR2 YYREEE (reference sequence). The CDR3 totals 15 residues. CDR3 in DNA: TGTGCCAGCAGCTCGAAAAGGGAGATAAGGGAAAAACTGTTTTTT. It encodes CASSSKREIREKLFF. Filled out from reference TRBV5-4 and TRBJ1-4, the complete variable domain reads ETGVTQSPTHLIKTRGQQVTLRCSSQSGHNTVSWYQQALGQGPQFIFQYYREEENGRGNFPPRFSGLQFPNYSSELNVNALELDDSALYLCASSSKREIREKLFFGSGTQLSVL.

V gene TRBV2 combines with J gene TRBJ2-1, with 8 bases that match TRBD1. The ends lost 7 bases at V and 9 bases at J; junction bases unmatched: 8. Germline V lookup: CDR1 SNHLY, CDR2 FYNNEI. The CDR3 spans 13 residues. The CDR3 DNA sequence: TGTGCCAGCAAGGCCAGGGGGCCAGGTGAGCAGTTCTTC. This encodes CASKARGPGEQFF.

This sequence joins TRBV4-3 and TRBJ1-2; 9 nucleotides line up with TRBD1. Per germline, CDR1 LGHNA and CDR2 YSLEER. CDR3 size: 15 residues. The J segment lost 7 bases and the V segment lost 4 bases, leaving 10 bases of the junction unmatched. This CDR3 reads CASSRSGQGGFGYTF. As DNA, the CDR3 is TGCGCCAGCAGCCGGTCGGGACAGGGAGGGTTTGGCTACACCTTC.

V usage is TRBV7-2 and J usage is TRBJ1-2; 7 bases agree with TRBD1. In germline, CDR1 is SGHTA, CDR2 FQGNSA. Trimming took 1 base from V and 4 from J; bases not matched to a gene: 6. The CDR3 length is 15 residues. CDR3 coding DNA: TGTGCCAGCAGCTTAGATGAGGGGGCGTTCTATGGCTACACCTTC. Its protein product is CASSLDEGAFYGYTF.

The chain links TRBV7-2 to TRBJ2-7; TRBD2 agrees at 7 bases. The junction had 13 bases not matched to a gene; V was cut back by 5 bases and J by 0 bases. Germline V CDR1 and CDR2: SGHTA, FQGNSA. This CDR3 comprises 17 residues. DNA of the CDR3: TGTGCCAGCAGCCCTCGCCAGCGGGGAGACCACTCCTACGAGCAGTACTTC. It is translated as CASSPRQRGDHSYEQYF.

This clone was observed a few times. An end of the junction differs from the germline gene, which may be a read error. The CDR3 reads CASSLRDAGPVF. CDR3 sequence (DNA): TGTGCCAGCAGCCTACGGGACGCAGGGCCAGTATTT. This chain joins TRBV7-9 and TRBJ1-5; the D gene is possibly TRBD1 (5 bases). Germline lookup yields CDR1 SEHNR and CDR2 FQNEAQ (reference sequence). The CDR3 sequence is 12 residues long. Full variable domain (outside the CDR3, taken from reference TRBV7-9 and TRBJ1-5): DTGVSQNPRHKITKRGQNVTFRCDPISEHNRLYWYRQTLGQGPEFLTYFQNEAQLEKSRLLSDRFSAERPKGSFSTLEIQRTEQGDSAMYLCASSLRDAGPVFGDGTRLSIL.

The CDR3 DNA follows: TGTGCCAGCAGTCGTAGCGGGGGGCCCAGGGAGACCCAGTACTTC. Protein product: CASSRSGGPRETQYF. V usage is TRBV5-4 and J usage is TRBJ2-5; 10 bases are a match to TRBD2. The CDR3 spans 15 residues. Germline lookup yields CDR1 SGHNT and CDR2 YYREEE (reference sequence). Trimming cost V 5 bases and J 5 bases; bases outside gene matches: 9.

This rearrangement joins TRBV5-8 to TRBJ1-3; D not certain. Between the trimmed V and J ends, which lost 4 bases and 2 bases, there was a span of 19 bases. The CDR3 is 17 residues long. Germline V gene sequence: CDR1 SGHTS, CDR2 YDEGEE. For the CDR3, the DNA is TGTGCCAGCAGCCCCCGGTCACAGCCGACAACTGGAAACACCATATATTTT. Amino acids: CASSPRSQPTTGNTIYF.